Below are 14 T cell receptor beta chains sequenced from a single sample in a study of T-cell memory formation after mild COVID-19. TCRdb reanalysed the 5' RACE reads using MiXCR and keeps one entry per CDR3 protein. Found here are 350,000 or so distinct CDR3 sequences, 10% to 15% of them singletons; the top ten hold 20% to 25%. The sequenced sample consisted of PBMCs or a T cell subset sorted from them (not recorded which). These receptors came from a man aged 18 to 29 who had mild COVID-19 (a few samples of this study predate the infection). Cell type and time point are not known.

A few counts support this clonotype. This rearrangement joins TRBV27 to TRBJ2-1; D may be TRBD2 (5 bases). Trimming shortened V by 8 bases and J by 0 bases, and 8 bases separated the two germline ends. CDR3 length: 13 amino acids. The germline gives CDR1 MNHEY, CDR2 SMNVEV (reference sequence). The CDR3: CASGRVSYNEQFF. In DNA, the CDR3 is TGTGCCAGCGGGCGGGTCTCCTACAATGAGCAGTTCTTC.

This clonotype occurred a few times. This chain connects TRBV27 to TRBJ1-1; no clear D gene. CDR1 and CDR2 (germline): MNHEY, SMNVEV (reference sequence). CDR3 size: 14 residues. Trimming pared 5 bases from V and 1 base from J, leaving 11 bases between. The CDR3 loop is CASSPWTENTEAFF. In nucleotides, the CDR3 is TGTGCCAGCAGTCCCTGGACTGAGAACACTGAAGCTTTCTTT.

The rearrangement joins TRBV4-2 to TRBJ1-6, with D possibly TRBD1 on 5 matching bases. Deletions cut 3 bases from V and 14 bases from J, with 23 bases between. CDR1 and CDR2 (germline): LGHNA, YNFKEQ. This CDR3 is 16 amino acids long. The CDR3, as DNA: TGTGCCAGCAGCCAGGACATCGGAGGTGGAACTCGGGCCCTCCACTTT. Protein sequence: CASSQDIGGGTRALHF.

The table lists this clonotype with a few counts. The rearrangement links TRBV7-2 to TRBJ2-4; D is uncertain. V lost 1 base to trimming and J lost 0 bases, with 10 bases between them. Looked up from germline, CDR1 is SGHTA and CDR2 is FQGNSA. This CDR3 has 16 amino acids. The CDR3: CASSLGQILAKNIQYF. CDR3 DNA: TGTGCCAGCAGCTTAGGGCAAATCCTAGCCAAAAACATTCAGTACTTC.

The rearrangement links TRBV6-2 or TRBV6-3 to TRBJ2-1; D gene uncertain. CDR1 and CDR2 from the germline V gene are MNHEY and SVGEGT. The CDR3 runs to 13 residues. With 2 bases removed from V and 6 bases from J, the gap between germline ends came to 8 bases. Here the CDR3 DNA reads TGTGCCAGCAGTTACGGTTTGGGCAATGAGCAGTTCTTC. It encodes CASSYGLGNEQFF.

The chain employs TRBV28 and TRBJ1-2; perhaps TRBD1 as D (5 bases). V shed 3 bases and J shed 13 bases, with 18 bases lying between them. Germline values: CDR1 MDHEN, CDR2 SYDVKM. The CDR3 runs to 13 residues. Here the CDR3 DNA reads TGTGCCAGCAGTTTGGGGCCGAATCGGTGGTGCACCTTC. This encodes CASSLGPNRWCTF.

The chain uses TRBV20-1 and TRBJ2-5, with TRBD2 matching over 7 bases. The CDR3 contains 15 residues. CDR1 and CDR2 from the germline V gene are DFQATT and SNEGSKA (reference sequence). The V gene end was trimmed by 3 bases and the J gene end by 5 bases; junction bases not matched to a gene: 12. The CDR3 bases are TGCAGTGCTAGTCACCGACTAGCTACCATGGAGACCCAGTACTTC. It encodes CSASHRLATMETQYF.

The rearrangement links TRBV9 to TRBJ1-5, with D possibly matching TRBD1 (5 bases). The CDR3 runs to 14 residues. Germline V gene data show CDR1 as SGDLS and CDR2 as YYNGEE. V was cut by 3 bases and J by 4 bases, with 11 bases left in between. The CDR3 coding sequence is TGTGCCAGCAGCGCCTCAGGGTTAAATCAGCCCCAGCATTTT. Amino acids: CASSASGLNQPQHF.

This clonotype was found a few times. The rearrangement links TRBV6-1 to TRBJ2-3, with D perhaps TRBD2 (5 bases). Trimming shortened V by 3 bases and J by 2 bases, and 12 bases separated the two germline ends. Germline V gives CDR1 MNHNS, CDR2 SASEGT. CDR3 length: 15 residues. CDR3 sequence: CASSERERSTDTQYF. CDR3 DNA: TGTGCCAGCAGTGAGCGCGAGCGGTCCACAGATACGCAGTATTTT.

The chain uses TRBV4-1 and TRBJ2-4, with TRBD1 matching over 8 bases. The CDR3 spans 16 residues. V trimming: 1 base; J trimming: 5 bases; junction bases outside the gene matches: 7. In germline, CDR1 is MGHRA, CDR2 YSYEKL. Here the CDR3 reads CASSQGRQGRENIQYF. For the CDR3, the DNA is TGCGCCAGCAGCCAAGGACGACAGGGGCGGGAAAACATTCAGTACTTC.

This clonotype was detected a few times. CDR3 coding DNA: TGTGCCAGTGGTCGTCCCGTCGCGACTAATGAAAAACTGTTTTTT. Translated: CASGRPVATNEKLFF. The chain uses TRBV12-3 or TRBV12-4 and TRBJ1-4; D gene ambiguous. Trimming removed 9 bases from V and 2 bases from J, with 16 bases in between. The CDR3 has 15 amino acids.

The chain has TRBV6-6 and TRBJ1-1, with 7 bases aligning to TRBD1. There are 12 residues in the CDR3. Unmatched junction bases numbered 5, after V lost 6 bases and J lost 7 bases. CDR1 is MNHNY, CDR2 SVGAGI, per germline (reference sequence). The CDR3 sequence: CASSLRQGEAFF. In DNA, the CDR3 is TGTGCCAGCAGCCTACGACAGGGTGAAGCTTTCTTT.

The chain employs TRBV6-2 or TRBV6-3 and TRBJ1-2; 8 nucleotides agree with TRBD1. This CDR3 spans 14 amino acids. V lost 11 bases and J lost 6; bases outside the gene matches: 14. The germline CDR1 and CDR2 sequences are MNHEY and SVGEGT. The CDR3 DNA follows: TGTGCCGGGAAGACAGGGGATAGTAGGAATGGCTACACCTTC. Its protein product is CAGKTGDSRNGYTF.

This clonotype was observed a few times. The genes are TRBV9 and TRBJ2-5; D is undetermined. CDR3 length: 15 residues. Germline values: CDR1 SGDLS, CDR2 YYNGEE. The V and J ends lost 0 bases and 2 bases respectively, with 11 bases between them. This chain's CDR3 is CASSVGLAQQETQYF. As DNA, the CDR3 is TGTGCCAGCAGCGTAGGATTAGCCCAACAAGAGACCCAGTACTTC.